A single T cell receptor (beta chain) is shown here with its context. What it binds is unknown. The germline V gene encodes CDR1 DFQATT and CDR2 SNEGSKA (reference sequence). The CDR3 extends over 11 amino acids. Trimming pared 6 bases from V and 4 bases from J, leaving 8 bases between. This entry is derived from a study of blood T cells in healthy people across ages. Findings and caveats of the study: The diversity estimates, figures obtained from one million T cells, were considered underestimates. Compared with aged donors, long-lived donors showed fewer expanded clones, suggesting selection. The fall in TCR beta diversity per million T cells was roughly linear with age.

The authors ran a second PCR of 7 to 11 cycles using a sample-barcoded 5' primer and a J-beta primer mix. Tags on each cDNA molecule came from a template-switch adaptor with 12 random nucleotides. TCRdb reprocessed the 5' RACE reads with MiXCR, giving one entry per CDR3 protein. The top ten clones hold 51% of a sample with a few hundred thousand distinct CDR3 sequences, over 45% of them seen once. The J gene is TRBJ2-3, the V gene TRBV20-1; no definite D call. This clonotype was obtained from a man in his 60s in good health. The specimen sequenced was blood. The CDR3 bases are TGCAGTGCGAGTTTCGCAGATACGCAGTATTTT. Its translation: CSASFADTQYF.